This is a list of T cell receptor beta chains from one sample in a study of blood T cell repertoires in COVID-19. Some clones are missing from TCRdb's copy, which holds only in-frame ones; the method was immunoSEQ multiplex PCR. The table shows about 120,000 clones, with 82% occurring only once. Input material: peripheral blood. The source is a man between 65 and 85 years old with acute or convalescent COVID-19. CDR3s include the opening cysteine and the closing phenylalanine or tryptophan. A D gene is named only where the DNA matches it firmly. Size tells how often a clone was seen (once, few, many) or the class of an expanded clone, and some rows leave it out.

V: TRBV5-1
size: NA
D: TRBD2
J: TRBJ2-1
CDR3: CASSFTPSGRAYNEQFF
DNA: TGCGCCAGCAGCTTTACCCCAAGCGGGAGGGCCTACAATGAGCAGTTCTTC

V: TRBV19
size: NA
D: NA
J: TRBJ1-5
CDR3: CASSIRSSSNQPQHF
DNA: TGTGCCAGTAGTATTCGGAGCAGTAGCAATCAGCCCCAGCATTTT

V: TRBV4-2
size: NA
D: NA
J: TRBJ1-4
CDR3: CASSLTADRPNEKLFF
DNA: TGTGCCAGCAGCCTAACGGCGGACAGACCTAATGAAAAACTGTTTTTT

V: TRBV7-3
size: NA
D: NA
J: TRBJ2-6
CDR3: CASSPSLGGTFSGANVLTF
DNA: TGTGCCAGCAGCCCGTCCTTAGGCGGGACTTTCTCTGGGGCCAACGTCCTGACTTTC

V: TRBV6-5
size: NA
D: NA
J: TRBJ1-1
CDR3: CASSGRGGWVTEAFF
DNA: TGTGCCAGCAGCGGTCGGGGGGGGTGGGTCACTGAAGCTTTCTTT

V: TRBV10-3
size: NA
D: NA
J: TRBJ1-1
CDR3: CAISQGWATEAFF
DNA: TGTGCCATCAGTCAGGGATGGGCCACTGAAGCTTTCTTT

V: TRBV21-1
size: NA
D: NA
J: TRBJ2-1
CDR3: CASSKANRDTSYNEQFF
DNA: TGTGCCAGCAGCAAAGCTAACCGGGACACCTCCTACAATGAGCAGTTCTTC

V: TRBV28
size: NA
D: TRBD1
J: TRBJ1-2
CDR3: CASSRTGVYGYTF
DNA: TGTGCCAGCAGTCGAACAGGGGTCTATGGCTACACCTTC

V: TRBV24-1
size: NA
D: NA
J: TRBJ1-5
CDR3: CATSASGAGQPQHF
DNA: TGTGCCACCAGTGCGTCAGGGGCCGGCCAGCCCCAGCATTTT

V: TRBV20-1
size: once
D: TRBD2
J: TRBJ2-5
CDR3: CSASRLAGVSTETQYF
DNA: TGCAGTGCTAGTCGCCTAGCGGGAGTCAGTACGGAGACCCAGTACTTC

V: TRBV20-1
size: NA
D: NA
J: TRBJ1-2
CDR3: CSAKTDGYTF
DNA: TGCAGTGCTAAAACAGATGGCTACACCTTC

V: TRBV5-4
size: NA
D: NA
J: TRBJ2-3
CDR3: CASSFFRGRATDTQYF
DNA: TGTGCCAGCAGCTTTTTTCGGGGTCGGGCCACAGATACGCAGTATTTT

V: TRBV7-8
size: NA
D: NA
J: TRBJ2-7
CDR3: CASSLVQLGVLKQYF
DNA: TGTGCCAGCAGCTTAGTACAATTAGGGGTTCTCAAGCAGTACTTC

V: TRBV5-6
size: NA
D: TRBD1
J: TRBJ2-7
CDR3: CASSGGDRDEQYF
DNA: TGTGCCAGCAGCGGGGGGGACAGGGACGAGCAGTACTTC

V: TRBV5-1
size: NA
D: NA
J: TRBJ2-2
CDR3: CASSLGSGLTGELFF
DNA: TGCGCCAGCAGCTTGGGTTCAGGGTTGACCGGGGAGCTGTTTTTT

V: TRBV18
size: NA
D: NA
J: TRBJ1-6
CDR3: CASSPNRVLNSPLHF
DNA: TGTGCCAGCTCACCTAACAGGGTCCTTAATTCACCCCTCCACTTT

V: TRBV7-3
size: few
D: TRBD2
J: TRBJ2-3
CDR3: CASRTGTSGSTDTQYF
DNA: TGTGCCAGCAGGACCGGGACTAGCGGGAGCACAGATACGCAGTATTTT

V: TRBV15
size: NA
D: TRBD1
J: TRBJ2-2
CDR3: CATSRRQGLTGELFF
DNA: TGTGCCACCAGCAGGAGACAGGGATTAACCGGGGAGCTGTTTTTT

V: TRBV28
size: NA
D: TRBD1
J: TRBJ1-1
CDR3: CASSSMGQEAFF
DNA: TGTGCCAGCAGTTCGATGGGACAGGAAGCTTTCTTT

V: TRBV18
size: few
D: NA
J: TRBJ2-7
CDR3: CASSPQGHPQQYF
DNA: TGTGCCAGCTCACCACAGGGGCATCCGCAGCAGTACTTC

V: TRBV2
size: NA
D: NA
J: TRBJ2-3
CDR3: CASTAQVRDTQYF
DNA: TGTGCCAGCACGGCTCAGGTGCGCGATACGCAGTATTTT

V: TRBV24-1
size: NA
D: NA
J: TRBJ1-1
CDR3: CATSDPVRGSTEAFF
DNA: TGTGCCACCAGTGACCCTGTCAGGGGAAGTACTGAAGCTTTCTTT

V: TRBV19
size: NA
D: NA
J: TRBJ1-5
CDR3: CATDPGHQNQPQHF
DNA: TGTGCCACTGATCCGGGACACCAAAATCAGCCCCAGCATTTT

V: TRBV7-3
size: NA
D: NA
J: TRBJ1-3
CDR3: CASSFTSSGNTIYF
DNA: TGTGCCAGCAGCTTCACGAGCTCTGGAAACACCATATATTTT

V: TRBV27
size: NA
D: TRBD2
J: TRBJ2-1
CDR3: CASSFNSGTRASNEQFF
DNA: TGTGCCAGCAGTTTTAACAGCGGGACGAGGGCCTCCAATGAGCAGTTCTTC

V: TRBV6-6
size: NA
D: NA
J: TRBJ1-2
CDR3: CASSYESVGAGYTF
DNA: TGTGCCAGCAGTTACGAGTCTGTAGGGGCCGGCTACACCTTC

V: TRBV9
size: NA
D: NA
J: TRBJ1-5
CDR3: CASSVQSGGQPQHF
DNA: TGTGCCAGCAGCGTGCAGTCGGGGGGACAGCCCCAGCATTTT

V: TRBV7-9
size: once
D: NA
J: TRBJ1-6
CDR3: CASSFPGANSPLHF
DNA: TGTGCCAGCAGCTTCCCAGGGGCGAATTCACCCCTCCACTTT

V: TRBV7-9
size: NA
D: NA
J: TRBJ1-1
CDR3: CASSLGQKRTEAFF
DNA: TGTGCCAGCAGCTTAGGACAGAAGAGGACTGAAGCTTTCTTT

V: TRBV18
size: NA
D: NA
J: TRBJ1-5
CDR3: CASSPGGGQPQHF
DNA: TGTGCCAGCTCACCAGGGGGCGGTCAGCCCCAGCATTTT

V: TRBV2
size: NA
D: NA
J: TRBJ2-1
CDR3: CASSEIGGASEQFF
DNA: TGTGCCAGCAGTGAAATAGGAGGGGCTAGTGAGCAGTTCTTC

V: TRBV27
size: NA
D: NA
J: TRBJ2-7
CDR3: CASSPRRVPYEQYF
DNA: TGTGCCAGCAGTCCCCGACGGGTCCCCTACGAGCAGTACTTC

V: TRBV2
size: once
D: TRBD1
J: TRBJ1-2
CDR3: CASRGTGGLGYTF
DNA: TGTGCCAGCCGGGGGACAGGGGGTCTGGGCTACACCTTC

V: TRBV5-1
size: NA
D: TRBD1
J: TRBJ1-3
CDR3: CASGPGQGDTIYF
DNA: TGCGCCAGCGGCCCGGGACAGGGAGACACCATATATTTT

V: TRBV28
size: NA
D: NA
J: TRBJ1-1
CDR3: CASRYRPNTEAFF
DNA: TGTGCCAGCAGATACAGACCGAACACTGAAGCTTTCTTT

V: TRBV7-8
size: NA
D: TRBD1
J: TRBJ1-2
CDR3: CASSPPVQGTYGYTF
DNA: TGTGCCAGCAGCCCCCCAGTACAGGGGACCTATGGCTACACCTTC

V: TRBV29-1
size: once
D: NA
J: TRBJ2-1
CDR3: CSVGQRDEQFF
DNA: TGCAGCGTTGGCCAGCGGGATGAGCAGTTCTTC

V: TRBV7-6
size: NA
D: TRBD1
J: TRBJ1-1
CDR3: CASSLGQGLGTEAFF
DNA: TGTGCCAGCAGCCTAGGACAGGGCCTCGGGACTGAAGCTTTCTTT

V: TRBV5-1
size: NA
D: TRBD1
J: TRBJ2-1
CDR3: CASSAVGQGVRWQFF
DNA: TGCGCCAGCAGTGCGGTTGGACAGGGGGTAAGGTGGCAGTTCTTC

V: TRBV29-1
size: few
D: NA
J: TRBJ2-3
CDR3: CSVEDLLNTDTQYF
DNA: TGCAGCGTTGAAGATCTGTTAAACACAGATACGCAGTATTTT

V: TRBV30
size: NA
D: NA
J: TRBJ1-1
CDR3: CAWRRDLNTEAFF
DNA: TGTGCCTGGAGGCGGGACCTGAACACTGAAGCTTTCTTT

V: TRBV4-2
size: NA
D: NA
J: TRBJ1-4
CDR3: CASSQGTVVSGTNEKLFF
DNA: TGTGCCAGCAGCCAAGGGACAGTGGTCTCGGGGACTAATGAAAAACTGTTTTTT

V: TRBV13
size: NA
D: TRBD2
J: TRBJ2-1
CDR3: CASSSHGLAAYNEQFF
DNA: TGTGCCAGCAGCTCCCACGGACTAGCAGCATACAATGAGCAGTTCTTC

V: TRBV5-1
size: NA
D: TRBD1
J: TRBJ1-5
CDR3: CASSLDRGDGNQPQHF
DNA: TGCGCCAGCAGCTTGGACAGGGGAGACGGCAATCAGCCCCAGCATTTT

V: TRBV5-4
size: NA
D: NA
J: TRBJ1-3
CDR3: CASSFRGGISGNTIYF
DNA: TGTGCCAGCAGCTTCCGCGGGGGTATCTCTGGAAACACCATATATTTT

V: TRBV30
size: NA
D: NA
J: TRBJ1-2
CDR3: CAWRGDNRVYGYTF
DNA: TGTGCCTGGAGGGGGGACAATCGGGTCTATGGCTACACCTTC

V: TRBV28
size: NA
D: NA
J: TRBJ1-1
CDR3: CASSSEIYTEAFF
DNA: TGTGCCAGCAGTTCGGAGATTTACACTGAAGCTTTCTTT

V: TRBV2
size: NA
D: NA
J: TRBJ2-7
CDR3: CASSDNRVSAWEQYF
DNA: TGTGCCAGCAGTGATAACAGGGTTTCAGCGTGGGAGCAGTACTTC

V: TRBV27
size: NA
D: TRBD1
J: TRBJ1-2
CDR3: CASSLSISGQGNGYTF
DNA: TGTGCCAGCAGTTTATCGATCTCAGGACAGGGTAATGGCTACACCTTC

V: TRBV28
size: NA
D: TRBD1
J: TRBJ1-5
CDR3: CASSLGQGYRQPQHF
DNA: TGTGCCAGCAGTTTGGGACAGGGGTACAGACAGCCCCAGCATTTT

V: TRBV12-3/TRBV12-4
size: NA
D: NA
J: TRBJ2-7
CDR3: CASSLTRGYEQYF
DNA: TGTGCCAGCAGCCTAACAAGAGGCTACGAGCAGTACTTC

V: TRBV28
size: few
D: NA
J: TRBJ1-3
CDR3: CASSGPLGAGGNTIYF
DNA: TGTGCCAGCAGTGGACCATTGGGGGCAGGGGGAAACACCATATATTTT

V: TRBV9
size: NA
D: NA
J: TRBJ1-1
CDR3: CASSGYTNTEAFF
DNA: TGTGCCAGCAGCGGTTACACGAACACTGAAGCTTTCTTT

V: TRBV28
size: NA
D: NA
J: TRBJ2-2
CDR3: CASSLSTRPGELFF
DNA: TGTGCCAGCAGTTTATCGACTAGACCCGGGGAGCTGTTTTTT

V: TRBV18
size: NA
D: TRBD2
J: TRBJ2-7
CDR3: CASSPGLAISYEQYF
DNA: TGTGCCAGCTCGCCGGGACTAGCTATTTCCTACGAGCAGTACTTC

V: TRBV29-1
size: NA
D: NA
J: TRBJ2-7
CDR3: CSVGGGVGNGEQYF
DNA: TGCAGCGTTGGGGGAGGAGTAGGCAACGGGGAGCAGTACTTC

V: TRBV7-9
size: NA
D: NA
J: TRBJ1-3
CDR3: CASSRRVQPGNTIYF
DNA: TGTGCCAGCAGTCGCAGGGTCCAGCCTGGAAACACCATATATTTT

V: TRBV30
size: NA
D: NA
J: TRBJ2-7
CDR3: CAWSVPLIYEQYF
DNA: TGTGCCTGGAGTGTACCCCTAATCTACGAGCAGTACTTC

V: TRBV5-1
size: NA
D: TRBD2
J: TRBJ2-3
CDR3: CASSLAGGRYGTDTQYF
DNA: TGCGCCAGCAGCTTGGCGGGGGGGCGCTACGGCACAGATACGCAGTATTTT

V: TRBV9
size: NA
D: NA
J: TRBJ2-7
CDR3: CASGSQGSYEQYF
DNA: TGTGCCAGCGGCTCACAGGGCTCCTACGAGCAGTACTTC